A selection of T cell receptor beta chains follows, all from one sample in a study of T cells in Graves' hyperthyroidism and ophthalmopathy. TCRdb fed the multiplex PCR reads into MiXCR, producing one record per CDR3 protein. The sample lists approximately 420,000 distinct CDR3 sequences, 14% to 15% occurring once. Material for sequencing was blood. These receptors all come from a woman under 40 with Graves' hyperthyroidism. The CDR3 runs from the conserved cysteine through the conserved F or W. D genes are given only for firm matches. Some rows mark clone size as missing; the rest say once, few, many or name a class of expanded clone.

J gene: TRBJ2-1; clone size: few; V gene: TRBV5-1; D gene: TRBD1; CDR3 protein: CASSSGTGLWLEQFF; CDR3 DNA: TGCGCCAGCAGCTCCGGGACAGGGCTTTGGCTCGAGCAGTTCTTC
J gene: TRBJ2-1; clone size: few; V gene: TRBV10-2; D gene: TRBD1; CDR3 protein: CASRVRQGPFDEQFF; CDR3 DNA: TGCGCCAGCAGGGTAAGACAGGGCCCCTTCGATGAGCAGTTCTTC
J gene: TRBJ2-7; clone size: NA; V gene: TRBV20-1; D gene: TRBD2; CDR3 protein: CSARTISGLAGLEQYF; CDR3 DNA: TGCAGTGCTAGGACCATCTCGGGACTAGCGGGACTCGAGCAGTACTTC
J gene: TRBJ1-2; clone size: many; V gene: TRBV2; D gene: TRBD1; CDR3 protein: CASKRDRGQDYGYTF; CDR3 DNA: TGTGCCAGCAAAAGAGACAGGGGGCAGGACTATGGCTACACCTTC
J gene: TRBJ2-6; clone size: NA; V gene: TRBV30; D gene: NA; CDR3 protein: CAWSLDVASGANVLTF; CDR3 DNA: TGTGCCTGGAGTTTGGACGTGGCCTCTGGGGCCAACGTCCTGACTTTC
J gene: TRBJ2-7; clone size: few; V gene: TRBV29-1; D gene: NA; CDR3 protein: CSVVRDTYEQYF; CDR3 DNA: TGCAGCGTCGTCCGGGACACCTACGAGCAGTACTTC
J gene: TRBJ2-5; clone size: many; V gene: TRBV20-1; D gene: NA; CDR3 protein: CSASSLAVQETQYF; CDR3 DNA: TGCAGTGCTAGTTCGTTAGCGGTCCAAGAGACCCAGTACTTC
J gene: TRBJ2-1; clone size: NA; V gene: TRBV27; D gene: NA; CDR3 protein: CASSLTGPDFSYNEQFF; CDR3 DNA: TGTGCCAGCAGTTTAACGGGACCAGACTTCTCCTACAATGAGCAGTTCTTC
J gene: TRBJ2-1; clone size: NA; V gene: TRBV10-1; D gene: NA; CDR3 protein: CASSETRQASNEQFF; CDR3 DNA: TGCGCCAGCAGTGAGACGCGGCAGGCGAGCAATGAGCAGTTCTTC
J gene: TRBJ1-2; clone size: few; V gene: TRBV6-1; D gene: NA; CDR3 protein: CASSEAPPRGGGYGYTF; CDR3 DNA: TGTGCCAGCAGTGAAGCTCCCCCCCGGGGAGGGGGCTATGGCTACACCTTC
J gene: TRBJ1-2; clone size: many; V gene: TRBV12-3/TRBV12-4; D gene: NA; CDR3 protein: CASSSPKLKTHSYGYTF; CDR3 DNA: TGTGCCAGCAGTTCGCCAAAACTGAAGACACATTCCTATGGCTACACCTTC
J gene: TRBJ2-7; clone size: NA; V gene: TRBV19; D gene: TRBD2; CDR3 protein: CASRSPPGLAGPQDEQYF; CDR3 DNA: TGTGCCAGTAGATCACCACCGGGACTAGCGGGTCCTCAGGATGAGCAGTACTTC
J gene: TRBJ2-5; clone size: many; V gene: TRBV12-3/TRBV12-4; D gene: NA; CDR3 protein: CASSLGGGPNSPNQETQYF; CDR3 DNA: TGTGCCAGCAGTTTAGGAGGCGGGCCCAACTCTCCTAACCAAGAGACCCAGTACTTC
J gene: TRBJ2-5; clone size: NA; V gene: TRBV5-1; D gene: NA; CDR3 protein: CASSLLWGAGETQYF; CDR3 DNA: TGCGCCAGCAGCTTGTTATGGGGGGCAGGAGAGACCCAGTACTTC
J gene: TRBJ1-1; clone size: few; V gene: TRBV19; D gene: NA; CDR3 protein: CASSIDVNTEAFF; CDR3 DNA: TGTGCCAGTAGTATCGACGTAAATACTGAAGCTTTCTTT
J gene: TRBJ2-7; clone size: NA; V gene: TRBV18; D gene: TRBD1; CDR3 protein: CASSPPAGGEQYF; CDR3 DNA: TGTGCCAGCTCACCACCCGCAGGGGGCGAGCAGTACTTC
J gene: TRBJ2-7; clone size: few; V gene: TRBV18; D gene: TRBD1; CDR3 protein: CASSPLPGQGRTYEQYF; CDR3 DNA: TGTGCCAGCTCACCCCTACCAGGACAGGGGCGGACTTACGAGCAGTACTTC
J gene: TRBJ2-3; clone size: many; V gene: TRBV6-1; D gene: NA; CDR3 protein: CASTSLDTQYF; CDR3 DNA: TGTGCCAGCACTTCATTGGATACGCAGTATTTT
J gene: TRBJ1-1; clone size: many; V gene: TRBV18; D gene: TRBD1; CDR3 protein: CASSRGQQRAFF; CDR3 DNA: TGTGCCAGCTCAAGGGGACAGCAAAGGGCTTTCTTT
J gene: TRBJ1-5; clone size: many; V gene: TRBV29-1; D gene: NA; CDR3 protein: CSVASFSNQPQHF; CDR3 DNA: TGCAGCGTTGCTTCTTTTAGCAATCAGCCCCAGCATTTT
J gene: TRBJ1-2; clone size: NA; V gene: TRBV4-1; D gene: NA; CDR3 protein: CASSQDGGVGNGYTF; CDR3 DNA: TGCGCCAGCAGCCAAGATGGGGGGGTTGGAAATGGCTACACCTTC
J gene: TRBJ2-7; clone size: few; V gene: TRBV2; D gene: NA; CDR3 protein: CASSEGLAYEQYF; CDR3 DNA: TGTGCCAGCAGTGAAGGACTAGCCTACGAGCAGTACTTC
J gene: TRBJ2-3; clone size: many; V gene: TRBV27; D gene: NA; CDR3 protein: CASSIERATDTQYF; CDR3 DNA: TGTGCCAGCAGTATAGAGCGGGCGACGGATACGCAGTATTTT
J gene: TRBJ2-7; clone size: many; V gene: TRBV2; D gene: TRBD1; CDR3 protein: CASNSGTGGDNVYEQYF; CDR3 DNA: TGTGCCAGCAACTCCGGGACAGGGGGCGACAATGTCTACGAGCAGTACTTC
J gene: TRBJ1-1; clone size: many; V gene: TRBV5-1; D gene: NA; CDR3 protein: CASTSAGGTNTEAFF; CDR3 DNA: TGCGCCAGCACTTCGGCGGGGGGGACGAACACTGAAGCTTTCTTT
J gene: TRBJ2-5; clone size: NA; V gene: TRBV5-1; D gene: NA; CDR3 protein: CASSVRAGRETQYF; CDR3 DNA: TGCGCCAGCAGCGTTAGGGCTGGTCGAGAGACCCAGTACTTC
J gene: TRBJ1-1; clone size: many; V gene: TRBV29-1; D gene: NA; CDR3 protein: CSVEVSGGHNTEAFF; CDR3 DNA: TGCAGCGTTGAAGTCAGTGGAGGACATAACACTGAAGCTTTCTTT
J gene: TRBJ1-1; clone size: many; V gene: TRBV12-3/TRBV12-4; D gene: NA; CDR3 protein: CASSPVLNTEAFF; CDR3 DNA: TGTGCCAGCAGCCCGGTCCTGAACACTGAAGCTTTCTTT
J gene: TRBJ2-2; clone size: NA; V gene: TRBV5-1; D gene: TRBD2; CDR3 protein: CASSSSGLATTGELFF; CDR3 DNA: TGCGCCAGCAGCTCTTCCGGACTAGCTACCACCGGGGAGCTGTTTTTT
J gene: TRBJ2-7; clone size: many; V gene: TRBV27; D gene: NA; CDR3 protein: CASRVDSTFYEQYF; CDR3 DNA: TGTGCCAGCAGAGTGGACAGTACTTTCTACGAGCAGTACTTC
J gene: TRBJ2-7; clone size: many; V gene: TRBV6-1; D gene: TRBD2; CDR3 protein: CASSFSGSPYEQYF; CDR3 DNA: TGTGCCAGCAGTTTCAGCGGGAGCCCCTACGAGCAGTACTTC
J gene: TRBJ2-5; clone size: many; V gene: TRBV27; D gene: NA; CDR3 protein: CASSLSDRRETQYF; CDR3 DNA: TGTGCCAGCAGTTTATCTGATAGACGAGAGACCCAGTACTTC
J gene: TRBJ2-7; clone size: NA; V gene: TRBV27; D gene: TRBD2; CDR3 protein: CASSTREGLYEQYF; CDR3 DNA: TGTGCCAGCAGTACACGGGAGGGCCTCTACGAGCAGTACTTC
J gene: TRBJ1-5; clone size: many; V gene: TRBV2; D gene: TRBD1; CDR3 protein: CASSDNTGGAGNQPQHF; CDR3 DNA: TGTGCCAGCAGTGATAATACAGGGGGCGCGGGCAATCAGCCCCAGCATTTT
J gene: TRBJ2-1; clone size: many; V gene: TRBV20-1; D gene: NA; CDR3 protein: CSADYRSDNEQFF; CDR3 DNA: TGCAGTGCGGATTACCGAAGCGACAATGAGCAGTTCTTC
J gene: TRBJ2-7; clone size: NA; V gene: TRBV28; D gene: NA; CDR3 protein: CASSLREISYEQYF; CDR3 DNA: TGTGCCAGCAGTCTCAGGGAGATCTCCTACGAGCAGTACTTC
J gene: TRBJ2-5; clone size: many; V gene: TRBV3-1; D gene: TRBD2; CDR3 protein: CASSPGLAGVRETQYF; CDR3 DNA: TGTGCCAGCAGCCCAGGACTAGCGGGAGTCAGAGAGACCCAGTACTTC
J gene: TRBJ2-7; clone size: many; V gene: TRBV7-9; D gene: NA; CDR3 protein: CASSFPANYEQYF; CDR3 DNA: TGTGCCAGCAGCTTCCCGGCCAACTACGAGCAGTACTTC
J gene: TRBJ2-7; clone size: NA; V gene: TRBV27; D gene: NA; CDR3 protein: CASRIDPRNEQYF; CDR3 DNA: TGTGCCAGCAGAATTGACCCCCGGAACGAGCAGTACTTC
J gene: TRBJ2-2; clone size: NA; V gene: TRBV7-9; D gene: NA; CDR3 protein: CASSLLEFSAGELFF; CDR3 DNA: TGTGCCAGCAGCTTACTAGAGTTTAGCGCCGGGGAGCTGTTTTTT
J gene: TRBJ1-1; clone size: many; V gene: TRBV11-2; D gene: NA; CDR3 protein: CASSLSGGLNTEAFF; CDR3 DNA: TGTGCCAGCAGCCTCTCGGGGGGGCTGAACACTGAAGCTTTCTTT
J gene: TRBJ2-3; clone size: few; V gene: TRBV19; D gene: TRBD2; CDR3 protein: CASSTLRAGGPWDTQYF; CDR3 DNA: TGTGCCAGTAGTACCCTCCGGGCGGGAGGCCCGTGGGATACGCAGTATTTT
J gene: TRBJ1-6; clone size: NA; V gene: TRBV27; D gene: NA; CDR3 protein: CASSLQRAEVYNSPLHF; CDR3 DNA: TGTGCCAGCAGTCTCCAACGGGCGGAAGTCTATAATTCACCCCTCCACTTT
J gene: TRBJ2-3; clone size: many; V gene: TRBV6-1; D gene: NA; CDR3 protein: CASSGLPDTQYF; CDR3 DNA: TGTGCCAGCAGCGGGTTGCCAGATACGCAGTATTTT
J gene: TRBJ1-5; clone size: many; V gene: TRBV2; D gene: TRBD1; CDR3 protein: CASSVPGQGNQPQHF; CDR3 DNA: TGTGCCAGCAGTGTTCCGGGACAGGGCAATCAGCCCCAGCATTTT
J gene: TRBJ2-3; clone size: many; V gene: TRBV3-1; D gene: NA; CDR3 protein: CASSQDLRVGEQYF; CDR3 DNA: TGTGCCAGCAGCCAAGATCTTCGGGTGGGCGAGCAGTATTTT
J gene: TRBJ2-7; clone size: NA; V gene: TRBV30; D gene: TRBD2; CDR3 protein: CAWSSGREGSEQYF; CDR3 DNA: TGTGCCTGGAGTTCGGGGCGGGAGGGCTCCGAGCAGTACTTC
J gene: TRBJ2-1; clone size: many; V gene: TRBV2; D gene: TRBD2; CDR3 protein: CASSGGTSGRTYNEQFF; CDR3 DNA: TGTGCCAGCAGTGGCGGGACTAGCGGGAGGACCTACAATGAGCAGTTCTTC
J gene: TRBJ1-1; clone size: many; V gene: TRBV5-1; D gene: NA; CDR3 protein: CASSLAVNTEAFF; CDR3 DNA: TGCGCCAGCAGCTTGGCAGTGAACACTGAAGCTTTCTTT
J gene: TRBJ2-1; clone size: many; V gene: TRBV20-1; D gene: TRBD2; CDR3 protein: CSAPMGTSGNIEQFF; CDR3 DNA: TGCAGTGCCCCGATGGGGACTAGCGGGAACATTGAGCAGTTCTTC
J gene: TRBJ2-5; clone size: many; V gene: TRBV6-1; D gene: NA; CDR3 protein: CASSSTDQETQYF; CDR3 DNA: TGTGCCAGCAGTTCGACAGATCAAGAGACCCAGTACTTC
J gene: TRBJ2-1; clone size: few; V gene: TRBV5-1; D gene: TRBD2; CDR3 protein: CASSGGRAMNGQFF; CDR3 DNA: TGTGCCAGCAGTGGCGGGAGGGCCATGAATGGGCAGTTCTTC